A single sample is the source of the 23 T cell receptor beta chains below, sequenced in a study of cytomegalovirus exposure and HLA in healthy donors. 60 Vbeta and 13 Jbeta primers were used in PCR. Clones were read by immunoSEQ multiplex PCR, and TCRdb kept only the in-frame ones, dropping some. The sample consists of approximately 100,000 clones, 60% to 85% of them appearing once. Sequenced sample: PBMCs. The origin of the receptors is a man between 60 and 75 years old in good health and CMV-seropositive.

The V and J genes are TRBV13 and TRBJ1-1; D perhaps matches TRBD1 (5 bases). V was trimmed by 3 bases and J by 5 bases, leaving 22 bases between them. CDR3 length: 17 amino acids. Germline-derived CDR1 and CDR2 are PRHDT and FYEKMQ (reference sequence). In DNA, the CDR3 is TGTGCCAGCAGCTTTCGCGGATATGGGGGGGTGGGTACTGAAGCTTTCTTT. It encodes CASSFRGYGGVGTEAFF. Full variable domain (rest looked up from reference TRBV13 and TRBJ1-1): AAGVIQSPRHLIKEKRETATLKCYPIPRHDTVYWYQQGPGQDPQFLISFYEKMQSDKGSIPDRFSAQQFSDYHSELNMSSLELGDSALYFCASSFRGYGGVGTEAFFGQGTRLTVV.

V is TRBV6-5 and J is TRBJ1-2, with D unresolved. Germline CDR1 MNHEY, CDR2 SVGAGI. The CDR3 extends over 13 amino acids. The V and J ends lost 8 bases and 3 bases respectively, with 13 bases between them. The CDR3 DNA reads TGTGCCAGCTCGAGGGATGGGGACTATGGCTACACCTTC. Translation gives CASSRDGDYGYTF.

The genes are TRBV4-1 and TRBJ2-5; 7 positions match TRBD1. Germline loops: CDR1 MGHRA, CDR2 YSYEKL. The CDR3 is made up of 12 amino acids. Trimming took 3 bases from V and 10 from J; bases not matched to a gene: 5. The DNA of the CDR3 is TGCGCCAGCAGCCAGGTACAGGGGAACCAGTACTTC. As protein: CASSQVQGNQYF.

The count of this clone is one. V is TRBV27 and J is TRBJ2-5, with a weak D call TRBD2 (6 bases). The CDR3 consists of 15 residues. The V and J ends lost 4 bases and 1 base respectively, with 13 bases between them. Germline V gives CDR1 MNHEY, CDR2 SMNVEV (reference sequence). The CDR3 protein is CASSSAGTVQETQYF. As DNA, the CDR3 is TGTGCCAGCAGTTCCGCCGGGACTGTCCAAGAGACCCAGTACTTC.

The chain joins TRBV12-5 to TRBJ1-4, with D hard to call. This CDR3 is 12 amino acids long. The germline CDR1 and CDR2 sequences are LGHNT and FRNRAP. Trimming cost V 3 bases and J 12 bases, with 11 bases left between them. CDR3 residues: CASGLTEAELFF. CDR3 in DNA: TGTGCTAGTGGTTTAACGGAGGCAGAACTGTTTTTT.

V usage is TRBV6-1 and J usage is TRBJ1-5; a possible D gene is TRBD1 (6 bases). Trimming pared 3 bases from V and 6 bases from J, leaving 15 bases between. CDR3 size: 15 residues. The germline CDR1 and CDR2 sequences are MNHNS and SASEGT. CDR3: CASSEAGGGFQPQHF. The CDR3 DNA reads TGTGCCAGCAGTGAGGCTGGGGGGGGCTTTCAGCCCCAGCATTTT.

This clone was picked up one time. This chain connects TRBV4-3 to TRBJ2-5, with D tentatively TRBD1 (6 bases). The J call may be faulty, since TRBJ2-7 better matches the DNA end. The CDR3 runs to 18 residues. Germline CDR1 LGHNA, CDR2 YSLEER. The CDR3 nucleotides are TGCGCCAGCAGCCAAGATACGCCGACAGGAATCCTTATCTACGAGCAGTACTTC. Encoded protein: CASSQDTPTGILIYEQYF.

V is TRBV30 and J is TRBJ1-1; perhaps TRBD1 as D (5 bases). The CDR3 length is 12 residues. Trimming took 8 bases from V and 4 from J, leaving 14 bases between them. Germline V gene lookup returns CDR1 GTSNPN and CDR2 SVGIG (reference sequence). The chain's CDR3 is CAQTRGGTEAFF. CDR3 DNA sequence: TGTGCCCAGACGCGGGGGGGCACTGAAGCTTTCTTT.

The CDR3: CASSEVAGGLETQYF. DNA of the CDR3: TGTGCCAGCAGTGAGGTGGCAGGGGGTCTTGAGACCCAGTACTTC. The V call is TRBV25-1, the J call TRBJ2-5; 7 nucleotides agree with TRBD1. Germline trimming cut 3 bases from V and 5 bases from J; bases unmatched to any gene: 9. There are 15 residues in the CDR3. The germline V gene has CDR1 MGHDK and CDR2 SYGVNS. The whole variable domain, filled in from reference TRBV25-1 and TRBJ2-5, reads EADIYQTPRYLVIGTGKKITLECSQTMGHDKMYWYQQDPGMELHLIHYSYGVNSTEKGDLSSESTVSRIRTEHFPLTLESARPSHTSQYLCASSEVAGGLETQYFGPGTRLLVL.

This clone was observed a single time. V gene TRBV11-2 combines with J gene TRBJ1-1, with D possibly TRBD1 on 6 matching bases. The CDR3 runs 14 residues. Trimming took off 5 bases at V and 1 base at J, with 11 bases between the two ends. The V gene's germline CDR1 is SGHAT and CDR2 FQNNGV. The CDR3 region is CASSPGTRNTEAFF. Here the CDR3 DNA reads TGTGCCAGCAGCCCCGGGACACGGAACACTGAAGCTTTCTTT.

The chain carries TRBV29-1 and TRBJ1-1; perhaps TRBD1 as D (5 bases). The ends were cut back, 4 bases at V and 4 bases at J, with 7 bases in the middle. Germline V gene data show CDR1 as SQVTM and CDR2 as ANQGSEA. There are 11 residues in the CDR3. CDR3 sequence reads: CSVGGGTEAFF. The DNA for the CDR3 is TGCAGCGTTGGCGGGGGCACTGAAGCTTTCTTT.

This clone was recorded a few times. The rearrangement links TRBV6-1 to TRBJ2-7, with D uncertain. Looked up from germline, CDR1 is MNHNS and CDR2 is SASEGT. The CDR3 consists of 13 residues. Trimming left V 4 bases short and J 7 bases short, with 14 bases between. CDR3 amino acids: CASSVEPLREQYF. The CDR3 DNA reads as TGTGCCAGCAGTGTGGAGCCCTTGCGGGAGCAGTACTTC.

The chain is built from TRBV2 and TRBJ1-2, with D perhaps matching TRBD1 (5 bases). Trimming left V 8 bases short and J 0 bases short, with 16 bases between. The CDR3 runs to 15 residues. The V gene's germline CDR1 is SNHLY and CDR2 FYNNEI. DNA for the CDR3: TGTGCCAGCCACTACGGGGGGGGTGCTAACTATGGCTACACCTTC. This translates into CASHYGGGANYGYTF.

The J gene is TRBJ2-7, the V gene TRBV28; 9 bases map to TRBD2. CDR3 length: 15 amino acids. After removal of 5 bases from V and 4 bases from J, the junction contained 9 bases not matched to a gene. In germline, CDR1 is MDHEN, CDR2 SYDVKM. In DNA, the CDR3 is TGTGCCAGCAGTAGTCCGGGACTAGCTTTGTACGAGCAGTACTTC. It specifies CASSSPGLALYEQYF.

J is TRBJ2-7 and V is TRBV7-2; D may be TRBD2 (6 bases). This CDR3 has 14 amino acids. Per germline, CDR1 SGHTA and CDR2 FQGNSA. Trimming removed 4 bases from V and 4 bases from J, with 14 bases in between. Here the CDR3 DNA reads TGTGCCAGCAGCTCTCATGCGGGAACATACGAGCAGTACTTC. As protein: CASSSHAGTYEQYF.

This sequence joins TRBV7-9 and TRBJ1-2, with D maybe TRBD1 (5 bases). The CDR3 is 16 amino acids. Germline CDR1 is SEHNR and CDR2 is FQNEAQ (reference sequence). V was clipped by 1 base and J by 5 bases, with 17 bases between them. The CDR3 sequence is CASSLVVSGERYGYTF. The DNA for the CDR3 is TGTGCCAGCAGCTTAGTGGTTTCGGGGGAACGGTATGGCTACACCTTC.

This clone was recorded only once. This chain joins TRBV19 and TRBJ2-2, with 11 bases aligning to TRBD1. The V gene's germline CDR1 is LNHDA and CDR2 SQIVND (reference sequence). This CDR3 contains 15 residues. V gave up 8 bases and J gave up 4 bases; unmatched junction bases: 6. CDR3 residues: CASLDRGRVTGELFF. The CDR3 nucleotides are TGTGCCAGTCTGGACAGGGGGCGGGTCACCGGGGAGCTGTTTTTT.

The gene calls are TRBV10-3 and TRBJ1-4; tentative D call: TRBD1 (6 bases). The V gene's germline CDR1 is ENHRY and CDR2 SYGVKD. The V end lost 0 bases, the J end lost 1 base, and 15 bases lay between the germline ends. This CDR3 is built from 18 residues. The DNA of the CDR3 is TGTGCCATCAGTGAGTCAGGACGCCGAGGGGGAACTAATGAAAAACTGTTTTTT. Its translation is CAISESGRRGGTNEKLFF.

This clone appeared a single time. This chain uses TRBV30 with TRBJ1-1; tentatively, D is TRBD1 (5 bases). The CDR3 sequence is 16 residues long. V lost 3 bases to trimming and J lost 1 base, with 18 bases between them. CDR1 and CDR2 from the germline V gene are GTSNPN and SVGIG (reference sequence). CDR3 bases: TGTGCCTGGAGCCCCCCCCGGGGGAGGGCGAACACTGAAGCTTTCTTT. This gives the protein CAWSPPRGRANTEAFF.

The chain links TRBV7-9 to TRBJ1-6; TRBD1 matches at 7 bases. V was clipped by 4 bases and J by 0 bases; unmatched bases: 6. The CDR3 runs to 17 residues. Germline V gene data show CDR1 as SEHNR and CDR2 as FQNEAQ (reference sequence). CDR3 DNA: TGTGCCAGCAGCTCCGGACAGGCCAGCTCCTATAATTCACCCCTCCACTTT. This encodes CASSSGQASSYNSPLHF.

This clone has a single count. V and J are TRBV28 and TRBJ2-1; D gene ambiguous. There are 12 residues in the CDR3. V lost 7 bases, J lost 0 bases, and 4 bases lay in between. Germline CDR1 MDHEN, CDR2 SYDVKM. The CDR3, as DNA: TGTGCCAGCACCTACTCCTACAATGAGCAGTTCTTC. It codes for CASTYSYNEQFF.

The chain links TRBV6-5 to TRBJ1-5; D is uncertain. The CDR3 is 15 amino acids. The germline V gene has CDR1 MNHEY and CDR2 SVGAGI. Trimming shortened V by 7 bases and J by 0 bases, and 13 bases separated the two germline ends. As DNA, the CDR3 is TGTGCCAGCAAAAGAGGTAGTTATAGCAATCAGCCCCAGCATTTT. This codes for CASKRGSYSNQPQHF.

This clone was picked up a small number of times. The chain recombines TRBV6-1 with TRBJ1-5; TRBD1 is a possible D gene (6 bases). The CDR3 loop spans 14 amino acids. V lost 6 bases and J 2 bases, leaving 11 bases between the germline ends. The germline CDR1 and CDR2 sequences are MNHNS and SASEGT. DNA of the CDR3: TGTGCCAGCAGATTGACAGGCGGCAATCAGCCCCAGCATTTT. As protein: CASRLTGGNQPQHF.